The 32 T cell receptor beta chains below all came from one sample that was sequenced in a study of cytomegalovirus exposure and HLA in healthy donors (TCRdb year 2017). The library was generated by the immunoSEQ multiplex PCR assay. The multiplex PCR relied on a mix of 60 forward primers for TCR Vbeta segments and 13 reverse primers for TCR Jbeta segments. TCRdb carries this immuneACCESS record with in-frame sequences only. Its versions omit some clonotypes, under half of them owing to an unresolved V gene in the studies checked, with the rest unexplained. The table for this sample lists 80,000 or so clones; roughly 70% of them were counted only once. In total, the top ten clones hold 4.9% of the sample. The source material was PBMCs. Every receptor here comes from a man aged 60-69 years in good health and CMV-seropositive.

This sequence joins TRBV19 and TRBJ2-6, with TRBD1 matching 8 bases. Germline CDR1 LNHDA, CDR2 SQIVND (reference sequence). The CDR3 has 19 residues. The V segment lost 3 bases and the J segment 0 bases; nucleotides outside the gene matches: 10. The CDR3 is CASSMSSGGPVSGANVLTF. In DNA, the CDR3 is TGTGCCAGTAGTATGAGTTCAGGGGGCCCAGTCTCTGGGGCCAACGTCCTGACTTTC.

The rearrangement uses TRBV5-1 and TRBJ2-5; 9 bases fit TRBD1. Gene TRBJ2-7 matches the end of the DNA better, so the J call may be wrong. The CDR3 consists of 15 residues. Germline V lookup: CDR1 SGHRS, CDR2 YFSETQ. The CDR3: CASRTSGTGNYEQYF. CDR3 bases: TGCGCCAGCAGAACCTCCGGGACAGGGAATTACGAGCAGTACTTC.

This clone was seen more than once but under ten times. This chain connects TRBV4-2 to TRBJ2-3, with 7 bases matching TRBD2. The V gene end was trimmed by 4 bases and the J gene end by 6 bases; junction bases not matched to a gene: 10. The germline gives CDR1 LGHNA, CDR2 YNFKEQ. The CDR3 spans 15 residues. The CDR3 DNA sequence: TGTGCCAGCAGCCTTGAGCGGGGTTTATCGGATACGCAGTATTTT. Its protein product is CASSLERGLSDTQYF.

The J gene is TRBJ1-1, the V gene TRBV18, with TRBD1 as a possible D gene (6 bases). The CDR3 is 15 residues long. V shed 1 base and J shed 3 bases, with 12 bases lying between them. Looked up from germline, CDR1 is KGHSH and CDR2 is LQKENI. CDR3 coding DNA: TGTGCCAGCTCACCACGGGGGGGCGCGGACACTGAAGCTTTCTTT. It is translated as CASSPRGGADTEAFF.

CDR3: CSVGAGAEWEQYF. CDR3 nucleotide sequence: TGCAGCGTCGGAGCGGGAGCCGAATGGGAGCAGTACTTC. The V and J genes are TRBV29-1 and TRBJ2-7; 8 bases map to TRBD2. The CDR3 contains 13 residues. V trimming: 6 bases; J trimming: 7 bases; junction bases outside the gene matches: 11. Germline CDR1 is SQVTM and CDR2 is ANQGSEA.

The CDR3 DNA reads as TGTGCCAGCAGCTTGGTGGAAACGGGGATTGAGCAGTTCTTC. Protein product: CASSLVETGIEQFF. The V and J genes are TRBV5-4 and TRBJ2-1; D possibly corresponds to TRBD2 (5 bases). V lost 0 bases and J lost 9, with 13 bases in between. The CDR3 contains 14 residues. Germline lookup yields CDR1 SGHNT and CDR2 YYREEE (reference sequence).

This clone was detected once. The chain employs TRBV6-1 and TRBJ1-3, with D uncertain. The CDR3 runs to 18 residues. V lost 0 bases to trimming and J lost 0 bases, with 15 bases between them. CDR1 MNHNS and CDR2 SASEGT come from the germline V gene. CDR3 DNA sequence: TGTGCCAGCAGTGAAGCGCTCGTCACTCCGAGCTCTGGAAACACCATATATTTT. It yields the protein CASSEALVTPSSGNTIYF.

The chain carries TRBV11-2 and TRBJ2-5; D is perhaps TRBD2 (5 bases). Germline lookup yields CDR1 SGHAT and CDR2 FQNNGV. V lost 5 bases to trimming and J lost 0 bases, with 7 bases between them. The CDR3 has 13 amino acids. In DNA form, the CDR3 reads TGTGCCAGCAGCACGGGGTACCAAGAGACCCAGTACTTC. Translated: CASSTGYQETQYF.

This clone has just a few counts. This chain connects TRBV7-2 to TRBJ1-4; 9 bases map to TRBD1. Germline CDR1 is SGHTA and CDR2 is FQGNSA. V gave up 5 bases and J gave up 6 bases; unmatched junction bases: 7. CDR3 length: 15 amino acids. CDR3 region: CASSDTGGAYEKLFF. The CDR3 bases are TGTGCCAGCAGCGATACAGGGGGCGCGTATGAAAAACTGTTTTTT.

A single count supports this clone. The V and J genes are TRBV4-2 and TRBJ2-3; D is ambiguous. The CDR3 sequence is 16 residues long. V gave up 1 base and J gave up 4 bases, with 15 bases separating them. Germline CDR1 reads LGHNA; CDR2 reads YNFKEQ. The CDR3 loop is CASSQGLSSSSDTQYF. The CDR3 DNA follows: TGTGCCAGCAGCCAAGGACTTAGTAGTTCATCAGATACGCAGTATTTT.

This clone was seen only a few times. The genes are TRBV7-2 and TRBJ1-1, with a weak D call TRBD1 (6 bases). CDR3 length: 14 amino acids. The germline V gene encodes CDR1 SGHTA and CDR2 FQGNSA. V was pared by 1 base and J by 8 bases, with 14 bases between. The CDR3 sequence is CASSLGGTQREAFF. CDR3 nucleotides: TGTGCCAGCAGCTTAGGAGGGACACAGAGGGAAGCTTTCTTT.

The rearrangement links TRBV6-5 to TRBJ2-5, with TRBD2 matching 10 bases. The CDR3 extends over 15 amino acids. CDR1 and CDR2 (germline): MNHEY, SVGAGI. After removal of 4 bases from V and 6 bases from J, the junction contained 8 bases not matched to a gene. CDR3 coding DNA: TGTGCCAGCAGTTCAGGGTCTAGCGGGAGCAAGACCCAGTACTTC. As protein: CASSSGSSGSKTQYF.

The V gene is TRBV2, the J gene TRBJ1-5, with a possible D match to TRBD1 (6 bases). The length of the CDR3 is 15 residues. Germline loops: CDR1 SNHLY, CDR2 FYNNEI. V was trimmed by 1 base and J by 4 bases, leaving 11 bases between them. The CDR3 region is CASSEGGGGNQPQHF. CDR3 bases: TGTGCCAGCAGTGAAGGCGGGGGCGGGAATCAGCCCCAGCATTTT.

Points on this clone: Other DNA variants within this sample encode the same CDR3. The rearrangement joins TRBV27 to TRBJ2-1; 10 bases match TRBD2. Germline V gene sequence: CDR1 MNHEY, CDR2 SMNVEV (reference sequence). V lost 5 bases to trimming and J lost 4 bases; unmatched junction nucleotides: 2. The CDR3 consists of 14 residues. The CDR3 DNA reads TGTGCCAGCAGTCTAGCGGGAGCATACAATGAGCAGTTCTTC. Its translation: CASSLAGAYNEQFF.

This clone was observed a handful of times. The chain combines TRBV5-6 with TRBJ1-2, with TRBD1 matching over 7 bases. The junction had 11 bases not matched to a gene; V was cut back by 8 bases and J by 4 bases. The CDR3 extends over 14 amino acids. The germline CDR1 and CDR2 sequences are SGHDT and YYEEEE. The CDR3 loop is CASTPGTEVYGYTF. For the CDR3, the DNA is TGTGCCAGTACCCCCGGGACAGAAGTCTATGGCTACACCTTC.

The chain couples TRBV18 to TRBJ2-5, with 8 bases fitting TRBD1. TRBJ2-7 explains the end of the DNA better; the J call may be wrong. Germline V gene data show CDR1 as KGHSH and CDR2 as LQKENI. The CDR3 is made up of 14 amino acids. CDR3 sequence reads: CASSPPADRDEQYF. In nucleotides, the CDR3 is TGTGCCAGCTCACCCCCTGCGGACAGGGACGAGCAGTACTTC.

The gene calls are TRBV6-5 and TRBJ1-6; TRBD1 matches 8 bases. Germline trimming cut 6 bases from V and 7 bases from J; bases unmatched to any gene: 8. The germline V gene has CDR1 MNHEY and CDR2 SVGAGI. This CDR3 contains 15 residues. The CDR3 DNA follows: TGTGCCAGCAGACCCTCGACAGGGGACAATTCACCCCTCCACTTT. Translating gives CASRPSTGDNSPLHF.

The genes are TRBV19 and TRBJ2-5; 7 positions match TRBD2. Germline loops: CDR1 LNHDA, CDR2 SQIVND (reference sequence). V lost 5 bases, J lost 7 bases, and 7 bases stayed unmatched. This CDR3 is built from 13 residues. Written as DNA, the CDR3 is TGTGCCAGTAGTGCGGGGGAGCGAGGGACCCAGTACTTC. This gives the protein CASSAGERGTQYF.

The chain couples TRBV28 to TRBJ2-2, with 10 bases aligning to TRBD1. The germline V gene has CDR1 MDHEN and CDR2 SYDVKM. This CDR3 region has 15 residues. V shed 7 bases, J shed 6 bases, and the junction held 8 bases outside the gene matches. In nucleotides, the CDR3 is TGTGCCAGCAAGACAGGGGGCATCAACGCCGGGGAGCTGTTTTTT. Amino acid sequence: CASKTGGINAGELFF.

The rearrangement joins TRBV29-1 to TRBJ2-3, with no clear D. The CDR3 is 12 residues long. CDR1 is SQVTM, CDR2 ANQGSEA, per germline. Trimming removed 3 bases from V and 1 base from J, with 5 bases in between. CDR3 bases: TGCAGCGTTGATCGGGGCACAGATACGCAGTATTTT. It encodes CSVDRGTDTQYF.

The rearrangement joins TRBV5-4 to TRBJ2-7; no clear D gene. CDR3 length: 14 amino acids. V was clipped by 3 bases and J by 3 bases, with 13 bases between them. Germline CDR1 SGHNT, CDR2 YYREEE (reference sequence). DNA of the CDR3: TGTGCCAGCAGCTCATCAGGATCTCTCTACGAGCAGTACTTC. It translates to CASSSSGSLYEQYF.

CDR3 protein: CSVGTAYEQYF. CDR3 nucleotides: TGCAGCGTTGGAACAGCCTACGAGCAGTACTTC. The chain recombines TRBV29-1 with TRBJ2-7, with unresolved D. The length of the CDR3 is 11 residues. Trimming pared 4 bases from V and 2 bases from J, leaving 6 bases between. The germline V gene encodes CDR1 SQVTM and CDR2 ANQGSEA.

This chain connects TRBV10-3 to TRBJ2-7; TRBD1 matches 12 bases. Per germline, CDR1 ENHRY and CDR2 SYGVKD. The CDR3 is 15 amino acids. J gave up 5 bases and V 4 bases, and 6 bases lay outside the gene matches. The CDR3 DNA is TGTGCCATCAGTGGGGGGACAGGGGGCGTAGACGAGCAGTACTTC. It encodes CAISGGTGGVDEQYF.

The chain joins TRBV7-3 to TRBJ2-2, with D tentatively TRBD1 (5 bases). V was cut by 5 bases and J by 3 bases, with 16 bases left in between. The CDR3 is 16 residues long. Looked up from germline, CDR1 is SGHTA and CDR2 is FQGTGA. This chain's CDR3 is CASSPLPDSDTGELFF. The DNA of the CDR3 is TGTGCCAGCAGCCCCCTCCCCGACAGCGACACCGGGGAGCTGTTTTTT. Based on the CDR3 plus reference TRBV7-3 and TRBJ2-2, the full variable domain is GAGVSQTPSNKVTEKGKYVELRCDPISGHTALYWYRQSLGQGPEFLIYFQGTGAADDSGLPNDRFFAVRPEGSVSTLKIQRTERGDSAVYLCASSPLPDSDTGELFFGEGSRLTVL.

The chain combines TRBV6-6 with TRBJ1-5; no clear D. Germline V CDR1 and CDR2: MNHNY, SVGAGI (reference sequence). The V end lost 5 bases, the J end lost 1 base, and 6 bases lay between the germline ends. The CDR3 is made up of 13 amino acids. The CDR3 DNA reads TGTGCCAGCAGTCCCCCAAGCAATCAGCCCCAGCATTTT. It is translated as CASSPPSNQPQHF.

This clone was picked up a small number of times. This rearrangement joins TRBV27 to TRBJ2-3, with D perhaps TRBD2 (5 bases). Trimming stripped 0 bases from V and 0 bases from J, with 13 bases between. The germline V gene has CDR1 MNHEY and CDR2 SMNVEV (reference sequence). The CDR3 length is 17 residues. The CDR3 region has the DNA TGTGCCAGCAGTTTATCCGTCCTAGCTAGTAGCACAGATACGCAGTATTTT. Amino acid sequence: CASSLSVLASSTDTQYF.

The V and J genes are TRBV11-2 and TRBJ2-1; 10 bases map to TRBD2. CDR1 and CDR2 from the germline V gene are SGHAT and FQNNGV. CDR3 length: 15 amino acids. Germline trimming cut 4 bases from V and 6 bases from J; bases unmatched to any gene: 6. The CDR3 nucleotides read TGTGCCAGCAGCTCCGGAACTAGCGGGACCAATGAGCAGTTCTTC. It encodes CASSSGTSGTNEQFF. The full variable domain, with the rest looked up from reference TRBV11-2 and TRBJ2-1, is EAGVAQSPRYKIIEKRQSVAFWCNPISGHATLYWYQQILGQGPKLLIQFQNNGVVDDSQLPKDRFSAERLKGVDSTLKIQPAKLEDSAVYLCASSSGTSGTNEQFFGPGTRLTVL.

The rearrangement joins TRBV28 to TRBJ2-2, with 10 bases aligning to TRBD1. Germline CDR1 reads MDHEN; CDR2 reads SYDVKM. The CDR3 is made up of 14 amino acids. V shed 6 bases, J shed 12 bases, and the junction held 10 bases outside the gene matches. The CDR3: CASRTGGYPPQLFF. The CDR3 DNA reads as TGTGCCAGCAGGACAGGGGGCTATCCGCCTCAGCTGTTTTTT.

Only a few counts were recorded for this clone. V is TRBV7-2 and J is TRBJ1-2, with D maybe TRBD1 (5 bases). This CDR3 is built from 18 residues. Trimming took off 2 bases at V and 1 base at J, with 20 bases between the two ends. Germline lookup yields CDR1 SGHTA and CDR2 FQGNSA. DNA for the CDR3: TGTGCCAGCAGCTTATCCCGGGGGATTGGGCCGATTAACTATGGCTACACCTTC. It codes for CASSLSRGIGPINYGYTF. The complete variable domain, with remaining parts taken from reference TRBV7-2 and TRBJ1-2, reads GAGVSQSPSNKVTEKGKDVELRCDPISGHTALYWYRQSLGQGLEFLIYFQGNSAPDKSGLPSDRFSAERTGGSVSTLTIQRTQQEDSAVYLCASSLSRGIGPINYGYTFGSGTRLTVV.

The chain combines TRBV10-3 with TRBJ2-7; the match to TRBD2 covers 13 bases. Trimming removed 7 bases from V and 6 bases from J; junction bases left unmatched: 9. The CDR3 is made up of 15 amino acids. Germline loops: CDR1 ENHRY, CDR2 SYGVKD. The CDR3 region has the DNA TGTGCCATCAACTCGGGACTAGCGGGACAGGGCGAGCAGTACTTC. Translation gives CAINSGLAGQGEQYF.

The chain couples TRBV19 to TRBJ1-6; TRBD1 matches 9 bases. The length of the CDR3 is 15 residues. The germline CDR1 and CDR2 sequences are LNHDA and SQIVND (reference sequence). The trim removed 3 bases at V and 7 bases at J, leaving 4 bases unmatched. Here the CDR3 DNA reads TGTGCCAGTAGTATGACGGGACAGGGAAATTCACCCCTCCACTTT. Translated, it gives CASSMTGQGNSPLHF.

J is TRBJ2-7 and V is TRBV10-1; the D gene is possibly TRBD1 (5 bases). This CDR3 comprises 13 residues. The V gene lost 6 bases and the J gene lost 3 bases, with 12 bases spanning the gap. Germline assignment: CDR1 WNHNN and CDR2 SYGVQD (reference sequence). As DNA, the CDR3 is TGCGCCAGCAGCCCGACAGCGAGCTACGAGCAGTACTTC. Its translation is CASSPTASYEQYF.